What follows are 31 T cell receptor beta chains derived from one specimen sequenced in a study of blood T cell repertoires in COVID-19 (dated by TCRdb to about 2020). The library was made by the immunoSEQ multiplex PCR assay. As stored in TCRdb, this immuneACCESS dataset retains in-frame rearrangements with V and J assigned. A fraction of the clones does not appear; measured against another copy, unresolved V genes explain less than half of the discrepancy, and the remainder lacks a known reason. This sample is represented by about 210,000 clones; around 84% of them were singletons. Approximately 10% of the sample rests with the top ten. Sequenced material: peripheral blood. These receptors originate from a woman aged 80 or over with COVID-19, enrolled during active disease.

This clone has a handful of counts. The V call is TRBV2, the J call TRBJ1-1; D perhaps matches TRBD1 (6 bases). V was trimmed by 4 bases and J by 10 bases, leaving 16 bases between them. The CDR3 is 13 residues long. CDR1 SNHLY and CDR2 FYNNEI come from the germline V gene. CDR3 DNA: TGTGCCAGCAGTGTAGCCCAGGGGAGTAGAGCTTTCTTT. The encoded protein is CASSVAQGSRAFF.

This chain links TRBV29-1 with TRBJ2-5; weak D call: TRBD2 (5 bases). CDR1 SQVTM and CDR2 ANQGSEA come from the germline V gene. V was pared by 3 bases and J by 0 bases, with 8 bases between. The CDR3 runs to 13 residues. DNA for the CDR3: TGCAGCGTTGACAACGGGGACCAAGAGACCCAGTACTTC. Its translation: CSVDNGDQETQYF.

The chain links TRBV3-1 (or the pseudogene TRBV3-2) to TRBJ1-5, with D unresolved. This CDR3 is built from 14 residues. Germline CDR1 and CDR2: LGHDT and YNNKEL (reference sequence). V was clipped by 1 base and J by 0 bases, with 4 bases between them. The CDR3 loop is CASSQADSNQPQHF. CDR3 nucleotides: TGTGCCAGCAGCCAAGCAGATAGCAATCAGCCCCAGCATTTT.

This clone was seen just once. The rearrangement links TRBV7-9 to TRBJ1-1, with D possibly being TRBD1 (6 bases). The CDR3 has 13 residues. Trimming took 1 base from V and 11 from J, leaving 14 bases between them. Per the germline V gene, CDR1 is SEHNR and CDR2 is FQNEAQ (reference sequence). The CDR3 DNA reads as TGTGCCAGCAGCTTAGATTGGGGGCCGGGGGCTTTCTTT. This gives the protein CASSLDWGPGAFF.

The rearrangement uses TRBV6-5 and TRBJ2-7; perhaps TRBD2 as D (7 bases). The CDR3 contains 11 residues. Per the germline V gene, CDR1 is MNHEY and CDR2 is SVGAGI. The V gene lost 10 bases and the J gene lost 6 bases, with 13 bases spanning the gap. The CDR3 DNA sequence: TGTGCCATTAGGGGGGGCCCCGAGCAGTACGTC. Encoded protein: CAIRGGPEQYV.

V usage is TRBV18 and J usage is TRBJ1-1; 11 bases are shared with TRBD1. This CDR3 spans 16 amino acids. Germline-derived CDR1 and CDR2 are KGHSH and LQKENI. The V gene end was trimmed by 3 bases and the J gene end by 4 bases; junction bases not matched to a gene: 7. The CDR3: CASSPGTGGLGTEAFF. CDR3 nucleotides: TGTGCCAGCTCACCCGGGACAGGGGGACTAGGCACTGAAGCTTTCTTT.

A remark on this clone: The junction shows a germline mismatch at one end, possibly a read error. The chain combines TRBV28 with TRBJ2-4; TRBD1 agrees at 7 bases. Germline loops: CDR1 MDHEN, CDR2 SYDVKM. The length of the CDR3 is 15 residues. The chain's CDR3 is CASTLGQVGRNIQYF. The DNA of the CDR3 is TGTGCCAGCACTTTAGGACAGGTGGGGCGAAACATTCAGTACTTC.

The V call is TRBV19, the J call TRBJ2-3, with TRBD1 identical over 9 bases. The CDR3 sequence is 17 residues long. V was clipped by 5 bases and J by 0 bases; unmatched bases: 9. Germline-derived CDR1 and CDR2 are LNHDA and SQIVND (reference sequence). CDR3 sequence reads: CASSPGQGRSSTDTQYF. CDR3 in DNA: TGTGCCAGTAGTCCGGGACAGGGAAGAAGTAGCACAGATACGCAGTATTTT. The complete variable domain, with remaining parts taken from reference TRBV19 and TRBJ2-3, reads DGGITQSPKYLFRKEGQNVTLSCEQNLNHDAMYWYRQDPGQGLRLIYYSQIVNDFQKGDIAEGYSVSREKKESFPLTVTSAQKNPTAFYLCASSPGQGRSSTDTQYFGPGTRLTVL.

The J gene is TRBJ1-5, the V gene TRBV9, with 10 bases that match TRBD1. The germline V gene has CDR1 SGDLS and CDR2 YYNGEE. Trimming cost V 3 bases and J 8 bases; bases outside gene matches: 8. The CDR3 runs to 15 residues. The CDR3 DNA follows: TGTGCCAGCAGCGCACGGACAGGGGGTCAAGAGCCCCAGCATTTT. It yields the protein CASSARTGGQEPQHF.

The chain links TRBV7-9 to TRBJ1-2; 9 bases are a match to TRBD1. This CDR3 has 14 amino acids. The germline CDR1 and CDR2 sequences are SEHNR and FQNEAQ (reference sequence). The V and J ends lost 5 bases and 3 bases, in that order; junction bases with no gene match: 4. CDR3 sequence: CASSPTGGHYGYTF. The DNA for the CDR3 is TGTGCCAGCAGCCCGACAGGGGGGCACTATGGCTACACCTTC. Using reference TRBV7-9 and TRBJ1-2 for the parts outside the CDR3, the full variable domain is DTGVSQNPRHKITKRGQNVTFRCDPISEHNRLYWYRQTLGQGPEFLTYFQNEAQLEKSRLLSDRFSAERPKGSFSTLEIQRTEQGDSAMYLCASSPTGGHYGYTFGSGTRLTVV.

The CDR3 bases are TGTGCCAGCAGTACCCAGATTCCCTACGAGCAGTACGTC. Translating gives CASSTQIPYEQYV. J is TRBJ2-7 and V is TRBV28; no definite D call. Germline CDR1 and CDR2: MDHEN and SYDVKM. The CDR3 extends over 13 amino acids. V was trimmed by 5 bases and J by 2 bases, leaving 10 bases between them.

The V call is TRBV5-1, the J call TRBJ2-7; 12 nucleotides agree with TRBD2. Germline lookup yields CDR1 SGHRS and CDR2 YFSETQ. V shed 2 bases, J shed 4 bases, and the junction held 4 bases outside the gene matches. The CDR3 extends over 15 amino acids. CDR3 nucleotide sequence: TGCGCCAGCAGCTTCGTACTAGCGGGGGGATACGAGCAGTACTTC. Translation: CASSFVLAGGYEQYF.

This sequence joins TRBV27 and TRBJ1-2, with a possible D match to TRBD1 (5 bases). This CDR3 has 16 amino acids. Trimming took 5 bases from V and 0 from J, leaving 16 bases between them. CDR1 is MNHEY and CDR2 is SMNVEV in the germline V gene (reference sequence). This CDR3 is CASSPVRGSPNYGYTF. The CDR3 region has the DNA TGTGCCAGCAGTCCGGTTCGGGGGAGCCCTAACTATGGCTACACCTTC.

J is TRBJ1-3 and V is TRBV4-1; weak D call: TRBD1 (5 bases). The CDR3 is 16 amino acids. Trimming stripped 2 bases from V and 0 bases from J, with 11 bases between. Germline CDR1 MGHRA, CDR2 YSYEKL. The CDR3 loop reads CASSQRGASSGNTIYF. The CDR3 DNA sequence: TGCGCCAGCAGCCAAAGGGGCGCTTCCTCTGGAAACACCATATATTTT.

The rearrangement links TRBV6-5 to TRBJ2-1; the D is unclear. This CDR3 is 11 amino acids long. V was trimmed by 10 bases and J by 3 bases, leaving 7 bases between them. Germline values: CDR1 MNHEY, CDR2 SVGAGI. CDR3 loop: CATRFYNEQFF. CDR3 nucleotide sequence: TGTGCCACTCGTTTCTACAATGAGCAGTTCTTC.

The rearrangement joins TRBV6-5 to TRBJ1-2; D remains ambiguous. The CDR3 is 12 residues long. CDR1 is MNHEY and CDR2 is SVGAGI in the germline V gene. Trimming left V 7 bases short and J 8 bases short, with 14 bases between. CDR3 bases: TGTGCCAGCACCCCCGTCAATGGCGGCTACACCTTC. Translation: CASTPVNGGYTF.

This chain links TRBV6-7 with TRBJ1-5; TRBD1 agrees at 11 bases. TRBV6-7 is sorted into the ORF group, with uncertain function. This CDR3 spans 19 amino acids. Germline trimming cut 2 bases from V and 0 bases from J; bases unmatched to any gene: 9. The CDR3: CASSYGRTGGFYSNQPQHF. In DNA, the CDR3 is TGTGCCAGCAGTTACGGTAGGACAGGGGGCTTTTATAGCAATCAGCCCCAGCATTTT.

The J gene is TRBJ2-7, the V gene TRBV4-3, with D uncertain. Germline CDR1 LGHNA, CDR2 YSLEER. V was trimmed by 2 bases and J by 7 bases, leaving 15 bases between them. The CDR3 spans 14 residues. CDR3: CASSQQAFLGEQYF. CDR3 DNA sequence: TGCGCCAGCAGCCAACAAGCGTTCCTTGGGGAGCAGTACTTC.

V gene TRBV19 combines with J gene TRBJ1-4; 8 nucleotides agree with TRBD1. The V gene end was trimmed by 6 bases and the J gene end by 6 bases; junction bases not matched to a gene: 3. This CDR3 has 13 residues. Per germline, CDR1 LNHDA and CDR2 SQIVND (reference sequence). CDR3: CASSTGGDEKLFF. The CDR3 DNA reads TGTGCCAGTAGCACAGGGGGAGATGAAAAACTGTTTTTT.

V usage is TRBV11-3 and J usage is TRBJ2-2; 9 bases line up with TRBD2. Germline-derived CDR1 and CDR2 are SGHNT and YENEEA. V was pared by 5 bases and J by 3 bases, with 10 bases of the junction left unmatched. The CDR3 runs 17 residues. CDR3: CASSPGTSRGHTGELFF. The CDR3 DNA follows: TGTGCCAGCAGCCCAGGGACTAGCCGGGGTCACACCGGGGAGCTGTTTTTT.

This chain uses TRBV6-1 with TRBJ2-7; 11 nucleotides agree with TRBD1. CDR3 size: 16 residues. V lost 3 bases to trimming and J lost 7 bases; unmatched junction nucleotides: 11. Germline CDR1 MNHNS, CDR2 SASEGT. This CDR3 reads CASSDFRGQGAGEQYV. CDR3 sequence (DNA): TGTGCCAGCAGTGATTTCCGCGGACAGGGGGCAGGGGAGCAGTACGTC.

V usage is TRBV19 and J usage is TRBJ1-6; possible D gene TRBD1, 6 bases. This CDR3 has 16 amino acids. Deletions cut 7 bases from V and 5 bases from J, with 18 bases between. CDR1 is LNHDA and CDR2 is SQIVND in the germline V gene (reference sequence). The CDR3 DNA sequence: TGTGCCAGTAAAATCAACTGGGACATAAATAATTCACCCCTCCACTTT. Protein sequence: CASKINWDINNSPLHF.

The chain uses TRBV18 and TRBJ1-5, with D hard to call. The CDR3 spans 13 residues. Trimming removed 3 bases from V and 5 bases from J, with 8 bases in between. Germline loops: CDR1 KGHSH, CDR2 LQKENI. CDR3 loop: CASSPGLDQPQHF. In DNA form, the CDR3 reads TGTGCCAGCTCACCGGGCTTAGATCAGCCCCAGCATTTT.

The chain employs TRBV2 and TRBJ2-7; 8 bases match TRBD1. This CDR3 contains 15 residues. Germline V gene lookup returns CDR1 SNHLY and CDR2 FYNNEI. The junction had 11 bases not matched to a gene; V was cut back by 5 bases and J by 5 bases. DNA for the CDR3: TGTGCCAGCAGTACAACCGGACAGGGCACGGACGAGCAGTACTTC. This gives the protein CASSTTGQGTDEQYF.

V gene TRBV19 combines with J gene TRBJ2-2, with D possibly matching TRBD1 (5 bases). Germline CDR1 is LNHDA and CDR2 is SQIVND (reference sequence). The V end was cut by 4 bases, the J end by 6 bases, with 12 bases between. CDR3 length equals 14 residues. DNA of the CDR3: TGTGCCAGTAGTAGTCAGGGTCCAGCCGGGGAGCTGTTTTTT. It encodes CASSSQGPAGELFF.

For the CDR3, the DNA is TGTGCCTGGAGTCCAGATAACGAGCAGTACTTC. Protein sequence: CAWSPDNEQYF. The gene calls are TRBV30 and TRBJ2-7, with D unresolved. Trimming stripped 2 bases from V and 5 bases from J, with 7 bases between. The germline CDR1 and CDR2 sequences are GTSNPN and SVGIG (reference sequence). The CDR3 has 11 amino acids.

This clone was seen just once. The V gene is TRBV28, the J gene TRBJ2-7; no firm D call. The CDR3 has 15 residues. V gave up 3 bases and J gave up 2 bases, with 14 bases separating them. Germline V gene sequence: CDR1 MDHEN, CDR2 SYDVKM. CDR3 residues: CASSLLRQVTYEQYF. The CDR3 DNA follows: TGTGCCAGCAGTTTGCTACGCCAGGTTACCTACGAGCAGTACTTC.

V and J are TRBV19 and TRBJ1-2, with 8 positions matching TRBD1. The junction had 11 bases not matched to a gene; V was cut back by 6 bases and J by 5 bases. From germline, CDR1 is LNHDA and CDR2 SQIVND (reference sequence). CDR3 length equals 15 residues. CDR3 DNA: TGTGCCAGTAGCACACGCGACAGGGGAGGTTATGGCTACACCTTC. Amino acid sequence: CASSTRDRGGYGYTF.

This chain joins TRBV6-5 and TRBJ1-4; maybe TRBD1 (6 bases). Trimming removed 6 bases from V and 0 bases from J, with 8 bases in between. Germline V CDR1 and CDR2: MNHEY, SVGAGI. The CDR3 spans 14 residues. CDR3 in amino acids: CASSTGSTNEKLFF. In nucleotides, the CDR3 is TGTGCCAGCAGCACAGGGTCAACTAATGAAAAACTGTTTTTT.

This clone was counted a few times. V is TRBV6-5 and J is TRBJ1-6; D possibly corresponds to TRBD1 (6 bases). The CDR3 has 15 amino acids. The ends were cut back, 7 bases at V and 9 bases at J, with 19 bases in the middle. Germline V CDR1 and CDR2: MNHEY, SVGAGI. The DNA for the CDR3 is TGTGCCAGCACCCTACAGGGCTGGGGAAGTTCACCCCTCCACTTT. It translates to CASTLQGWGSSPLHF.

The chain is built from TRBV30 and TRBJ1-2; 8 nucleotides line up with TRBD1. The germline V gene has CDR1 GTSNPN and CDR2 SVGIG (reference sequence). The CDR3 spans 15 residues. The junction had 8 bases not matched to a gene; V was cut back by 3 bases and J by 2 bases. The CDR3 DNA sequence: TGTGCCTGGAGGGAGGGACAGGAGGTAAACTATGGCTACACCTTC. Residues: CAWREGQEVNYGYTF.